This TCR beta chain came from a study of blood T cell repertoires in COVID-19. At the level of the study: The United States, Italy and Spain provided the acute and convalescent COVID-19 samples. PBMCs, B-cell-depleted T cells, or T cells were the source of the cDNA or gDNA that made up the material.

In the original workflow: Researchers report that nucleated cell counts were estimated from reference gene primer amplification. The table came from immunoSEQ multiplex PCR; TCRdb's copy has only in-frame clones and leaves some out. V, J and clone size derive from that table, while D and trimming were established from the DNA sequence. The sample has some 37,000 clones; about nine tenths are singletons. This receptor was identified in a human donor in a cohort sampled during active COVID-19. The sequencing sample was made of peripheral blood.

The CDR3 bases are TGTGCCAGCAGCGTAGGGCTAGCGGGAGTAAACGAGCAGTACTTC. Translation gives CASSVGLAGVNEQYF. The J gene is TRBJ2-7, the V gene TRBV9, with TRBD2 matching over 10 bases. The CDR3 consists of 15 residues. V shed 0 bases and J 5 bases; nucleotides not matched to a gene: 5. The germline V gene has CDR1 SGDLS and CDR2 YYNGEE.